The clone carrying this T cell receptor beta chain was detected only a few times. The data stem from a study of response to subunit inactivated influenza vaccine. The CDR3 consists of 16 residues. The V end was cut by 5 bases, the J end by 8 bases, with 21 bases between. CDR1 is SEHNR and CDR2 is FQNEAQ in the germline V gene (reference sequence). TCRdb processed the RT-PCR reads anew with MiXCR; each CDR3 protein has one entry. The table lists about 530,000 distinct CDR3 sequences, approximately 12% of them singletons, with about a tenth in the top ten. This receptor was taken from a man between 50 and 59 years old who received an inactivated influenza vaccine. The J gene is TRBJ1-4, the V gene TRBV7-9; D is perhaps TRBD1 (5 bases). Sequences were derived from PBMCs from blood, sampled on the day of vaccination. The CDR3, as DNA: TGTGCCAGCAGCCGAATGTTTCAAAGCCGGGGCGAAAAACTGTTTTTT. The encoded protein is CASSRMFQSRGEKLFF.